The sequence of this T cell receptor beta chain was determined in a study of T cell responses to AZD1222 COVID-19 vaccine. Study-wide context: Second-dose intervals of approximately 4 or approximately 12 weeks were pooled. General study points: Clonal diversity was possibly underestimated, and the donors were mostly white British, with more females.

V lost 6 bases and J lost 7, with 13 bases in between. The CDR3 contains 12 residues. Looked up from germline, CDR1 is GTSNPN and CDR2 is SVGIG (reference sequence). About this clone: What it recognizes is unknown.

Clones were read by immunoSEQ multiplex PCR, and TCRdb kept only the in-frame ones, dropping some. The sample lists 100,000 to 150,000 clones; roughly nine tenths were seen once. The V call is TRBV30, the J call TRBJ2-1; weak D call: TRBD2 (7 bases). Material: peripheral blood, obtained on day 0 of AZD1222 vaccination. The sequence was collected from an adult in good health. This chain's CDR3 is CACRRGGNEQFF. The CDR3 nucleotides are TGTGCCTGTCGCAGGGGAGGGAATGAGCAGTTCTTC.